The 9 T cell receptor beta chains given below trace back to one sample, sequenced in a study of persistence of HIV-infected CD4 T cells. These TCRs are of unknown antigen specificity. Sequencing used immunoSEQ version 4 in survey mode. Assay: immunoSEQ multiplex PCR; the TCRdb copy retains only in-frame clones and omits some. The sample consists of tens of thousands of clones, around 82% of them appearing once. Cells were stimulated with overlapping HIV-1 Gag 15-mer peptides. CD40L-negative CD69-negative CD45RO-high memory CD4+ T cells were sorted as populations depleted of antigen-responding cells. The sequences come from CD4+ T cells sorted from PBMCs after roughly 19-hour stimulation, collected from a patient who received antiretroviral therapy. All receptors come from an adult man with HIV who was CMV-seropositive.

The chain uses TRBV6-6 and TRBJ2-3; either TRBD1 or TRBD2 may supply D (5 bases each). Germline V gives CDR1 MNHNY, CDR2 SVGAGI (reference sequence). Between the trimmed V and J ends, which lost 7 bases and 5 bases, there was a span of 19 bases. This CDR3 region has 15 residues. The CDR3 coding sequence is TGTGCCAGCACTTCGGGGCAGGTGATAGGAGATACGCAGTATTTT. It specifies CASTSGQVIGDTQYF.

V and J are TRBV19 and TRBJ1-6; the D gene is possibly TRBD1 (6 bases). Trimming cost V 4 bases and J 2 bases, with 6 bases left between them. Germline values: CDR1 LNHDA, CDR2 SQIVND (reference sequence). The CDR3 is 14 residues long. The CDR3 region is CASSRDTYNSPLHF. The CDR3 DNA reads as TGTGCCAGTAGTAGGGACACCTATAATTCACCCCTCCACTTT.

This chain connects TRBV5-4 to TRBJ2-3, with TRBD1 identical over 8 bases. Germline V gene sequence: CDR1 SGHNT, CDR2 YYREEE (reference sequence). J lost 6 bases, V lost 4 bases, and 13 bases had no gene match. The CDR3 is 16 amino acids. The CDR3 protein is CASSPRGPGGLDTQYF. The CDR3 DNA reads as TGTGCCAGCAGCCCTCGGGGTCCAGGGGGCCTCGATACGCAGTATTTT.

In this sample, this clone turned up once. V gene TRBV6-5 combines with J gene TRBJ1-2; D is unresolved. Looked up from germline, CDR1 is MNHEY and CDR2 is SVGAGI. The V gene lost 2 bases and the J gene lost 5 bases, with 9 bases spanning the gap. The CDR3 totals 13 residues. Here the CDR3 DNA reads TGTGCCAGCAGTTACCTCGGGTATTATGGCTACACCTTC. This codes for CASSYLGYYGYTF.

The chain couples TRBV9 to TRBJ1-3; perhaps TRBD1 as D (6 bases). The germline V and J ends were trimmed by 0 bases and 0 bases, with 10 bases remaining between them. Germline V gene sequence: CDR1 SGDLS, CDR2 YYNGEE. The CDR3 loop spans 16 amino acids. The CDR3 DNA reads TGTGCCAGCAGCGTAGCTACAGGGTACTCTGGAAACACCATATATTTT. It is translated as CASSVATGYSGNTIYF.

The genes are TRBV19 and TRBJ2-7, with 8 bases aligning to TRBD2. Losses at the gene ends were 3 bases for V and 4 bases for J; bases not matched to a gene: 11. The CDR3 runs 16 residues. Germline CDR1 and CDR2: LNHDA and SQIVND (reference sequence). The CDR3 nucleotides read TGTGCCAGTAGTATGGGCCCCCGCGGGGGGAGTTACGAGCAGTACTTC. This translates into CASSMGPRGGSYEQYF.

Details on this clone: A junction boundary mismatches the germline segment, possibly from a read error. The chain joins TRBV10-2 to TRBJ2-7; 12 bases are a match to TRBD2. Per germline, CDR1 WSHSY and CDR2 SAAADI. This CDR3 comprises 13 residues. The CDR3 region is CASSGQSLAGGNF. For the CDR3, the DNA is TGCGCCAGCAGTGGACAGAGTCTAGCGGGGGGGAACTTC.

The chain combines TRBV7-8 with TRBJ2-2; the D is unclear. The CDR3 contains 12 residues. Trimming cost V 0 bases and J 4 bases, with 0 bases left between them. Germline-derived CDR1 and CDR2 are SGHVS and FQNEAQ. CDR3 residues: CASSLATGELFF. The CDR3, as DNA: TGTGCCAGCAGCTTAGCCACCGGGGAGCTGTTTTTT.

The chain is built from TRBV19 and TRBJ2-3; possibly TRBD2 for D (6 bases). V was shortened by 5 bases and J by 2 bases, with 14 bases between the two germline ends. The germline V gene encodes CDR1 LNHDA and CDR2 SQIVND (reference sequence). This CDR3 spans 15 amino acids. The CDR3, as DNA: TGTGCCAGTAGTCCGCGGGACTTCCCCACAGATACGCAGTATTTT. The encoded protein is CASSPRDFPTDTQYF.